These 32 T cell receptor beta chains were sequenced from one sample in a study of somatic mutations in cytotoxic T cells in rheumatoid arthritis. This table comes from immunoSEQ multiplex PCR, and its TCRdb copy is limited to in-frame clones, with some not included. This table has tens of thousands of clones, about 85% appearing once. The source material was CD8+ T cells sorted from blood. The receptors here all came from an adult with rheumatoid arthritis.

The V and J genes are TRBV4-3 and TRBJ2-2; no reliable D call. CDR1 LGHNA and CDR2 YSLEER come from the germline V gene. CDR3 size: 16 residues. The V gene lost 4 bases and the J gene lost 1 base, with 13 bases spanning the gap. For the CDR3, the DNA is TGCGCCAGCAGCCCCCCTCCGTTGGGGAACACCGGGGAGCTGTTTTTT. Its protein product is CASSPPPLGNTGELFF.

This clone was recorded only once. The chain uses TRBV9 and TRBJ2-6; perhaps TRBD2 as D (6 bases). The CDR3 length is 17 residues. Trimming stripped 2 bases from V and 0 bases from J, with 12 bases between. Germline CDR1 reads SGDLS; CDR2 reads YYNGEE. This CDR3 is CASSVPSGSSGANVLTF. DNA for the CDR3: TGTGCCAGCAGCGTTCCATCCGGGAGCTCTGGGGCCAACGTCCTGACTTTC.

The J gene is TRBJ2-3, the V gene TRBV7-9; possibly TRBD2 for D (6 bases). CDR1 and CDR2 from the germline V gene are SEHNR and FQNEAQ (reference sequence). The CDR3 sequence is 16 residues long. V lost 5 bases, J lost 5 bases, and 20 bases lay in between. The CDR3 protein is CASSPLRGMGVDTQYF. The CDR3 nucleotides are TGTGCCAGCAGCCCACTCCGGGGGATGGGGGTAGATACGCAGTATTTT.

V usage is TRBV28 and J usage is TRBJ2-2; D is perhaps TRBD2 (7 bases). Germline values: CDR1 MDHEN, CDR2 SYDVKM. There are 15 residues in the CDR3. V gave up 8 bases and J gave up 6 bases, with 19 bases separating them. In DNA, the CDR3 is TGTGCCAGCCTAGGGGGGGAACGGAAAGCCGGGGAGCTGTTTTTT. Amino acid sequence: CASLGGERKAGELFF.

This clone has only a few counts. The genes are TRBV29-1 and TRBJ2-7, with a weak D call TRBD2 (5 bases). Trimming shortened V by 8 bases and J by 3 bases, and 11 bases separated the two germline ends. There are 11 residues in the CDR3. Germline V lookup: CDR1 SQVTM, CDR2 ANQGSEA. CDR3 in DNA: TGCAGCACCCGGGATTTCTACGAGCAGTACTTC. Encoded protein: CSTRDFYEQYF.

The chain is built from TRBV27 and TRBJ2-1, with unresolved D. The length of the CDR3 is 11 residues. Germline V gene lookup returns CDR1 MNHEY and CDR2 SMNVEV (reference sequence). The ends were cut back, 5 bases at V and 6 bases at J, with 5 bases in the middle. The CDR3 here is CASSTPNEQFF. The CDR3 DNA reads TGTGCCAGCAGTACCCCCAATGAGCAGTTCTTC.

In its sample, this clone was seen a few times. V gene TRBV4-1 combines with J gene TRBJ2-1; D assignment may be TRBD1 or TRBD2 (5 bases each). Per the germline V gene, CDR1 is MGHRA and CDR2 is YSYEKL. Between the trimmed V and J ends, which lost 1 base and 7 bases, there was a span of 14 bases. The CDR3 sequence is 15 residues long. This CDR3 reads CASSQAPGPRNEQFF. Here the CDR3 DNA reads TGCGCCAGCAGCCAAGCCCCGGGACCAAGGAATGAGCAGTTCTTC.

The CDR3 reads CASSHGGYGYTF. The DNA of the CDR3 is TGCGCCAGCAGCCACGGGGGGTATGGCTACACCTTC. This chain uses TRBV4-1 with TRBJ1-2, with D possibly being TRBD1 (5 bases). The length of the CDR3 is 12 residues. Trimming removed 3 bases from V and 5 bases from J, with 7 bases in between. CDR1 and CDR2 from the germline V gene are MGHRA and YSYEKL.

This clone was seen once. CDR3 nucleotide sequence: TGTGCCAGCAGCGGAGGGGGTCCCTCCTACAATGAGCAGTTCTTC. It translates to CASSGGGPSYNEQFF. The rearrangement joins TRBV9 to TRBJ2-1; TRBD1 is a possible D gene (6 bases). The V gene lost 3 bases and the J gene lost 0 bases, with 10 bases spanning the gap. The CDR3 spans 15 residues. Germline lookup yields CDR1 SGDLS and CDR2 YYNGEE.

V gene TRBV2 combines with J gene TRBJ2-2; D not certain. The germline gives CDR1 SNHLY, CDR2 FYNNEI. The V gene lost 7 bases and the J gene lost 1 base, with 7 bases spanning the gap. CDR3 length: 13 amino acids. The CDR3 protein is CASISKNTGELFF. The CDR3 nucleotides read TGTGCCAGCATTAGTAAGAACACCGGGGAGCTGTTTTTT.

The genes are TRBV4-1 and TRBJ1-1; tentative D call: TRBD1 (5 bases). CDR1 and CDR2 (germline): MGHRA, YSYEKL. There are 15 residues in the CDR3. V shed 4 bases and J shed 4 bases, with 16 bases lying between them. CDR3 DNA sequence: TGCGCCAGCAGCCCCTTAGGGCAGGGCGGCACTGAAGCTTTCTTT. This codes for CASSPLGQGGTEAFF.

The J gene is TRBJ2-3, the V gene TRBV11-2; 8 bases map to TRBD2. With 1 base clipped from V and 5 bases from J, the junction kept 8 bases outside the gene matches. Germline-derived CDR1 and CDR2 are SGHAT and FQNNGV. The CDR3 is 16 residues long. The CDR3 spells CASSLAGAAGVDTQYF. Here the CDR3 DNA reads TGTGCCAGCAGCTTAGCAGGGGCAGCGGGGGTAGATACGCAGTATTTT.

J is TRBJ1-4 and V is TRBV28; D may be TRBD1 (6 bases). Germline V CDR1 and CDR2: MDHEN, SYDVKM. CDR3 size: 15 residues. The ends were cut back, 5 bases at V and 3 bases at J, with 13 bases in the middle. Written as DNA, the CDR3 is TGTGCCAGCAGTCCCCCGGGGGCGGCTAATGAAAAACTGTTTTTT. It specifies CASSPPGAANEKLFF.

CDR3 DNA: TGTGCCAGCAGCTTACGCAAAGGTATAACCTACGAGCAGTACTTC. It codes for CASSLRKGITYEQYF. This sequence joins TRBV13 and TRBJ2-7; no clear D. The CDR3 spans 15 residues. Germline CDR1 is PRHDT and CDR2 is FYEKMQ (reference sequence). Trimming removed 2 bases at V and 2 bases at J, with 13 bases between. The entire variable domain, with the rest obtained from reference TRBV13 and TRBJ2-7, is as follows: AAGVIQSPRHLIKEKRETATLKCYPIPRHDTVYWYQQGPGQDPQFLISFYEKMQSDKGSIPDRFSAQQFSDYHSELNMSSLELGDSALYFCASSLRKGITYEQYFGPGTRLTVT.

The chain employs TRBV29-1 and TRBJ2-3; 12 bases are a match to TRBD2. Germline V gives CDR1 SQVTM, CDR2 ANQGSEA. The CDR3 runs 17 residues. The trim removed 5 bases at V and 5 bases at J, leaving 14 bases unmatched. The CDR3: CSVKGSSGGADRDTQYF. For the CDR3, the DNA is TGCAGCGTTAAAGGATCTAGCGGGGGGGCCGATAGAGATACGCAGTATTTT.

This clone appeared a single time. CDR3 sequence reads: CASSFGGGELFF. The DNA of the CDR3 is TGTGCCAGCAGCTTTGGGGGCGGGGAGCTGTTTTTT. The chain links TRBV5-6 to TRBJ2-2; D could derive from TRBD1 or TRBD2 (5 bases each). V was pared by 2 bases and J by 7 bases, with 6 bases between. This CDR3 has 12 residues. The germline V gene encodes CDR1 SGHDT and CDR2 YYEEEE.

The V gene is TRBV6-5, the J gene TRBJ1-5; tentative D call: TRBD1 (5 bases). Germline V CDR1 and CDR2: MNHEY, SVGAGI. This CDR3 has 14 amino acids. V lost 3 bases, J lost 3 bases, and 9 bases lay in between. As DNA, the CDR3 is TGTGCCAGCAGTTATGGGGGAATCAATCAGCCCCAGCATTTT. It specifies CASSYGGINQPQHF.

The rearrangement links TRBV25-1 to TRBJ2-7; TRBD2 matches 7 bases. Germline V gives CDR1 MGHDK, CDR2 SYGVNS. J lost 0 bases, V lost 8 bases, and 1 base had no gene match. The CDR3 has 12 residues. In DNA, the CDR3 is TGTGCCAGCGGCGGGAGCTCCTACGAGCAGTACTTC. Amino acid sequence: CASGGSSYEQYF.

The gene calls are TRBV5-1 and TRBJ2-1, with TRBD2 identical over 10 bases. The CDR3 has 16 residues. Germline-derived CDR1 and CDR2 are SGHRS and YFSETQ. V lost 4 bases, J lost 9 bases, and 13 bases stayed unmatched. The CDR3 protein is CASSVPSGRPSGEQFF. In DNA form, the CDR3 reads TGCGCCAGCAGCGTGCCTAGCGGGAGACCCTCCGGTGAGCAGTTCTTC.

This chain joins TRBV11-2 and TRBJ1-5; possible D gene TRBD1, 6 bases. This CDR3 contains 16 residues. CDR1 SGHAT and CDR2 FQNNGV come from the germline V gene. Trimming removed 6 bases from V and 0 bases from J, with 15 bases in between. The chain's CDR3 is CASSPGGGNSNQPQHF. DNA of the CDR3: TGTGCCAGCAGTCCTGGGGGGGGCAATAGCAATCAGCCCCAGCATTTT.

V gene TRBV7-9 combines with J gene TRBJ2-2, with D possibly TRBD2 on 6 matching bases. CDR3 length: 16 residues. V was pared by 4 bases and J by 7 bases, with 19 bases between. Germline V lookup: CDR1 SEHNR, CDR2 FQNEAQ (reference sequence). This CDR3 reads CASSWELMGAGGELFF. The CDR3, as DNA: TGTGCCAGCAGCTGGGAGCTTATGGGAGCGGGCGGGGAGCTGTTTTTT.

The chain has TRBV7-9 and TRBJ2-1; no clear D. V lost 0 bases and J 7 bases, leaving 4 bases between the germline ends. Per the germline V gene, CDR1 is SEHNR and CDR2 is FQNEAQ (reference sequence). This CDR3 region has 12 residues. CDR3 region: CASSLALNEQFF. CDR3 nucleotide sequence: TGTGCCAGCAGCTTAGCCCTGAATGAGCAGTTCTTC. Full variable domain (outside the CDR3, taken from reference TRBV7-9 and TRBJ2-1): DTGVSQNPRHKITKRGQNVTFRCDPISEHNRLYWYRQTLGQGPEFLTYFQNEAQLEKSRLLSDRFSAERPKGSFSTLEIQRTEQGDSAMYLCASSLALNEQFFGPGTRLTVL.

V is TRBV5-6 and J is TRBJ2-5; 9 positions agree with TRBD2. The J call is doubtful: the DNA matches TRBJ2-7 better. Per the germline V gene, CDR1 is SGHDT and CDR2 is YYEEEE. This CDR3 is built from 15 residues. The CDR3: CASSFLGSGGYEQYF. The CDR3 region has the DNA TGTGCCAGCAGCTTTTTGGGTAGCGGGGGTTACGAGCAGTACTTC.

The J gene is TRBJ2-2, the V gene TRBV28, with D uncertain. Germline lookup yields CDR1 MDHEN and CDR2 SYDVKM. Trimming pared 0 bases from V and 6 bases from J, leaving 2 bases between. The CDR3 length is 12 residues. DNA for the CDR3: TGTGCCAGCAGTTTATGGCCCGGGGAGCTGTTTTTT. Its translation is CASSLWPGELFF.

The chain's CDR3 is CASSLSPGGYGYTF. Written as DNA, the CDR3 is TGTGCCAGCAGCTTATCACCCGGGGGTTATGGCTACACCTTC. The J gene is TRBJ1-2, the V gene TRBV7-8, with a tentative D call TRBD1 (5 bases). The CDR3 is 14 amino acids. CDR1 is SGHVS, CDR2 FQNEAQ, per germline. Trimming left V 2 bases short and J 5 bases short, with 12 bases between.

V usage is TRBV6-6 and J usage is TRBJ1-6; 8 bases agree with TRBD1. The CDR3 is made up of 16 amino acids. Trimming cost V 1 base and J 8 bases; bases outside gene matches: 7. The germline CDR1 and CDR2 sequences are MNHNY and SVGAGI (reference sequence). The CDR3 loop reads CASSYWVQGVDSPLHF. As DNA, the CDR3 is TGTGCCAGCAGTTACTGGGTACAGGGGGTTGATTCACCCCTCCACTTT.

The rearrangement joins TRBV7-6 to TRBJ2-5; 12 nucleotides align to TRBD2. This CDR3 has 19 residues. Per the germline V gene, CDR1 is SGHVS and CDR2 is FNYEAQ. V shed 1 base, J shed 1 base, and the junction held 10 bases outside the gene matches. CDR3 amino acids: CASSLEGLLAGGTQETQYF. The CDR3 DNA reads as TGTGCCAGCAGCTTAGAGGGACTACTAGCGGGAGGTACCCAAGAGACCCAGTACTTC.

This chain joins TRBV9 and TRBJ2-1; 11 nucleotides agree with TRBD1. The CDR3 sequence is 14 residues long. Trimming took 5 bases from V and 8 from J; bases not matched to a gene: 6. CDR1 is SGDLS, CDR2 YYNGEE, per germline. As DNA, the CDR3 is TGTGCCAGCAGTACCGGGACAGGGGGGTATGAGCAGTTCTTC. Residues: CASSTGTGGYEQFF.

The V call is TRBV5-1, the J call TRBJ1-2; D unresolved. Germline V gives CDR1 SGHRS, CDR2 YFSETQ. The CDR3 loop spans 12 amino acids. V gave up 4 bases and J gave up 8 bases, with 12 bases separating them. The DNA of the CDR3 is TGCGCCAGCAGCCCGGACCGAGAAGGCTACACCTTC. This translates into CASSPDREGYTF.

V is TRBV9 and J is TRBJ1-1, with 7 bases identical to TRBD1. This CDR3 is built from 14 residues. With 4 bases clipped from V and 1 base from J, the junction kept 4 bases outside the gene matches. Germline CDR1 reads SGDLS; CDR2 reads YYNGEE. CDR3 nucleotide sequence: TGTGCCAGCAGCCTGACAGGGACGAACACTGAAGCTTTCTTT. Translating it yields CASSLTGTNTEAFF.

The chain uses TRBV28 and TRBJ1-1; TRBD1 aligns across 7 bases. With 3 bases clipped from V and 7 bases from J, the junction kept 11 bases outside the gene matches. This CDR3 is 15 amino acids long. Germline CDR1 is MDHEN and CDR2 is SYDVKM. CDR3 residues: CASSFPGTVEVEAFF. Here the CDR3 DNA reads TGTGCCAGCAGTTTCCCCGGGACAGTCGAGGTTGAAGCTTTCTTT.

The chain uses TRBV7-2 and TRBJ1-2; 8 bases fit TRBD1. CDR3 length: 16 residues. The J segment lost 3 bases and the V segment lost 1 base, leaving 7 bases of the junction unmatched. Germline values: CDR1 SGHTA, CDR2 FQGNSA. Written as DNA, the CDR3 is TGTGCCAGCAGCTTAGGGCGGACAGGGAGGGACTATGGCTACACCTTC. Protein product: CASSLGRTGRDYGYTF.